This entry lists 28 T cell receptor beta chains sequenced from one sample in a study of cytotoxic CD8 clonotypes in ibrutinib-treated CLL. Profiling relied on immunoSEQ multiplex PCR, and the TCRdb table lists in-frame clones only, not all of them. The sample consists of some 130,000 clones, roughly 88% of them appearing once. The sequenced sample was PBMCs, obtained after 24 months of ibrutinib treatment. These receptor sequences come from a human donor with chronic lymphocytic leukemia.

The V and J genes are TRBV4-2 and TRBJ1-3; a weak D match, TRBD1 (5 bases). Looked up from germline, CDR1 is LGHNA and CDR2 is YNFKEQ. This CDR3 region has 15 residues. V was clipped by 1 base and J by 6 bases, with 13 bases between them. CDR3 loop: CASSQGGVLENTIYF. As DNA, the CDR3 is TGTGCCAGCAGCCAAGGAGGGGTTTTGGAAAACACCATATATTTT.

The chain's CDR3 is CASSVGSGSTDTQYF. CDR3 bases: TGTGCCAGTAGTGTCGGTAGCGGGAGTACAGATACGCAGTATTTT. The V call is TRBV19, the J call TRBJ2-3; 9 positions match TRBD2. The junction had 6 bases not matched to a gene; V was cut back by 5 bases and J by 3 bases. The germline V gene encodes CDR1 LNHDA and CDR2 SQIVND (reference sequence). This CDR3 contains 15 residues.

V and J are TRBV5-6 and TRBJ2-3; a weak D match, TRBD2 (6 bases). The CDR3 sequence is 17 residues long. V was pared by 0 bases and J by 4 bases, with 18 bases between. Germline CDR1 SGHDT, CDR2 YYEEEE. The CDR3 DNA sequence: TGTGCCAGCAGCTTGGTATATTCATCATCGGGGGCAGATACGCAGTATTTT. As protein: CASSLVYSSSGADTQYF. Full variable domain (remainder filled in from reference TRBV5-6 and TRBJ2-3): DAGVTQSPTHLIKTRGQQVTLRCSPKSGHDTVSWYQQALGQGPQFIFQYYEEEERQRGNFPDRFSGHQFPNYSSELNVNALLLGDSALYLCASSLVYSSSGADTQYFGPGTRLTVL.

The chain links TRBV5-3 to TRBJ2-2; TRBD2 aligns across 9 bases. TRBV5-3 is recorded as an ORF, its role being uncertain. After removal of 0 bases from V and 7 bases from J, the junction contained 10 bases not matched to a gene. The CDR3 contains 17 residues. The CDR3 spells CARSLDWGTSNGGELFF. In DNA, the CDR3 is TGTGCCAGAAGCTTGGATTGGGGGACTAGCAACGGCGGGGAGCTGTTTTTT.

The chain combines TRBV5-3 with TRBJ1-5; the D is unclear. TRBV5-3 counts as an open reading frame of uncertain function. The CDR3 totals 16 residues. Trimming stripped 2 bases from V and 4 bases from J, with 16 bases between. DNA for the CDR3: TGTGCCAGAAGCTTAAGGTCTGGTTCCACTAATCAGCCCCAGCATTTT. Protein sequence: CARSLRSGSTNQPQHF.

The chain is built from TRBV10-3 and TRBJ2-1; 14 bases agree with TRBD2. The J segment lost 1 base and the V segment lost 5 bases, leaving 10 bases of the junction unmatched. Germline values: CDR1 ENHRY, CDR2 SYGVKD. The CDR3 runs 19 residues. CDR3 nucleotide sequence: TGTGCCATCAGTATTGCCGGGACTAGCGGGAGTGCGTCCTACAATGAGCAGTTCTTC. This encodes CAISIAGTSGSASYNEQFF.

This clone was observed once. The rearrangement uses TRBV28 and TRBJ2-3; D gene unclear. The germline V gene encodes CDR1 MDHEN and CDR2 SYDVKM. The CDR3 length is 12 residues. V lost 10 bases and J 6 bases, leaving 14 bases between the germline ends. The CDR3 reads CAILRLGDTQYF. DNA of the CDR3: TGTGCCATCCTCCGACTCGGGGATACGCAGTATTTT.

The rearrangement joins TRBV2 to TRBJ1-3, with a tentative D call TRBD1 (6 bases). CDR1 SNHLY and CDR2 FYNNEI come from the germline V gene. V was cut by 10 bases and J by 3 bases, with 13 bases left in between. This CDR3 is built from 13 residues. CDR3 sequence: CAMGGGVGNTIYF. The DNA of the CDR3 is TGTGCCATGGGAGGGGGAGTTGGAAACACCATATATTTT.

The CDR3 coding sequence is TGTGCCAGCAGTTTACCCACAGGGTCCTACGAGCAGTACTTC. Translated, it gives CASSLPTGSYEQYF. J is TRBJ2-7 and V is TRBV28, with D perhaps TRBD1 (6 bases). Trimming removed 2 bases at V and 1 base at J, with 9 bases between. Germline CDR1 reads MDHEN; CDR2 reads SYDVKM. The CDR3 spans 14 residues.

The chain employs TRBV6-1 and TRBJ1-1; 7 nucleotides agree with TRBD1. CDR3 size: 14 residues. Losses at the gene ends were 1 base for V and 1 base for J; bases not matched to a gene: 0. The germline gives CDR1 MNHNS, CDR2 SASEGT. CDR3 DNA: TGTGCCAGCAGTGAAGGGACAGGGAACACTGAAGCTTTCTTT. This sequence encodes CASSEGTGNTEAFF.

For the CDR3, the DNA is TGTGCCAGTAGTCCCGGGACATTGAAATACGAGCAGTACTTC. Translated: CASSPGTLKYEQYF. The V call is TRBV19, the J call TRBJ2-7; tentatively, D is TRBD1 (6 bases). The CDR3 is 14 amino acids. Germline CDR1 and CDR2: LNHDA and SQIVND (reference sequence). V shed 5 bases and J shed 4 bases, with 15 bases lying between them.

The chain joins TRBV7-9 to TRBJ2-3; the D gene is possibly TRBD1 (5 bases). Trimming took off 1 base at V and 0 bases at J, with 8 bases between the two ends. The CDR3 is 15 amino acids. The germline V gene has CDR1 SEHNR and CDR2 FQNEAQ (reference sequence). CDR3 coding DNA: TGTGCCAGCAGCTTAGGCAGGGCTAGCACAGATACGCAGTATTTT. It is translated as CASSLGRASTDTQYF.

The chain uses TRBV5-6 and TRBJ2-5; maybe TRBD2 (5 bases). From germline, CDR1 is SGHDT and CDR2 YYEEEE. The CDR3 is 15 residues long. Trimming took 2 bases from V and 4 from J, leaving 15 bases between them. This CDR3 is CASSFGSSLGETQYF. The CDR3 DNA is TGTGCCAGCAGCTTTGGGAGTTCCTTGGGAGAGACCCAGTACTTC.

This chain connects TRBV7-2 to TRBJ1-2; TRBD1 matches at 10 bases. The CDR3 has 15 amino acids. Trimming cost V 6 bases and J 4 bases; bases outside gene matches: 8. Germline V gene lookup returns CDR1 SGHTA and CDR2 FQGNSA. CDR3 loop: CASRLNRQGAYGYTF. The DNA of the CDR3 is TGTGCCAGCAGACTGAATCGACAGGGGGCCTATGGCTACACCTTC.

The chain employs TRBV7-2 and TRBJ1-2, with 8 bases fitting TRBD1. This CDR3 region has 16 residues. Germline CDR1 SGHTA, CDR2 FQGNSA. J lost 4 bases, V lost 5 bases, and 12 bases had no gene match. Here the CDR3 reads CASSEDPTGGSYGYTF. The CDR3 nucleotides are TGTGCCAGCAGCGAAGATCCAACAGGGGGGAGCTATGGCTACACCTTC.

The genes are TRBV28 and TRBJ2-7; D unclear. Germline V gene lookup returns CDR1 MDHEN and CDR2 SYDVKM. V lost 7 bases and J lost 0, with 16 bases in between. The CDR3 totals 15 residues. CDR3 sequence reads: CASTLSGGSSYEQYF. CDR3 DNA: TGTGCCAGCACCCTTTCGGGTGGAAGCTCCTACGAGCAGTACTTC. The entire variable domain, with the rest obtained from reference TRBV28 and TRBJ2-7, is as follows: DVKVTQSSRYLVKRTGEKVFLECVQDMDHENMFWYRQDPGLGLRLIYFSYDVKMKEKGDIPEGYSVSREKKERFSLILESASTNQTSMYLCASTLSGGSSYEQYFGPGTRLTVT.

A few counts support this clone. This sequence joins TRBV7-9 and TRBJ2-7, with a tentative D call TRBD1 (6 bases). V was clipped by 6 bases and J by 5 bases, with 17 bases between them. Germline CDR1 reads SEHNR; CDR2 reads FQNEAQ (reference sequence). The CDR3 sequence is 14 residues long. This CDR3 is CASSSRQVENEQYF. In nucleotides, the CDR3 is TGTGCCAGCAGTTCCCGACAGGTAGAGAACGAGCAGTACTTC.

The chain combines TRBV19 with TRBJ2-5; D may correspond to TRBD1 or TRBD2 (5 bases each). Deletions cut 10 bases from V and 5 bases from J, with 20 bases between. Germline assignment: CDR1 LNHDA and CDR2 SQIVND (reference sequence). The CDR3 totals 14 residues. CDR3 in amino acids: CATATGTLGETQYF. The CDR3 DNA reads as TGTGCCACAGCTACCGGGACCCTCGGGGAGACCCAGTACTTC.

The CDR3 sequence is CASSSSGYGYTF. CDR3 nucleotide sequence: TGTGCCAGCAGCTCCTCTGGCTATGGCTACACCTTC. The chain is built from TRBV28 and TRBJ1-2; D is unclear. This CDR3 region has 12 residues. The germline V and J ends were trimmed by 6 bases and 4 bases, with 9 bases remaining between them. Germline assignment: CDR1 MDHEN and CDR2 SYDVKM.

This chain links TRBV5-4 with TRBJ2-1, with D unclear. V was trimmed by 1 base and J by 6 bases, leaving 8 bases between them. The CDR3 loop spans 13 amino acids. Per germline, CDR1 SGHNT and CDR2 YYREEE (reference sequence). The CDR3 reads CASSLIGPNEQFF. The CDR3 coding sequence is TGTGCCAGCAGCTTGATAGGGCCCAATGAGCAGTTCTTC.

This clone was found a few times. The CDR3 loop reads CASSLIGEQFF. The CDR3 DNA sequence: TGTGCCAGCAGCTTGATCGGTGAGCAGTTCTTC. The chain carries TRBV7-2 and TRBJ2-1; D is uncertain. Trimming took off 3 bases at V and 9 bases at J, with 6 bases between the two ends. This CDR3 has 11 residues. Germline V lookup: CDR1 SGHTA, CDR2 FQGNSA.

The V call is TRBV28, the J call TRBJ1-1; tentative D call: TRBD1 (5 bases). V lost 6 bases to trimming and J lost 0 bases, with 14 bases between them. The CDR3 loop spans 15 amino acids. Germline lookup yields CDR1 MDHEN and CDR2 SYDVKM. The CDR3 here is CASREDSSLNTEAFF. The CDR3 DNA reads TGTGCCAGCAGGGAAGACAGCAGTTTGAACACTGAAGCTTTCTTT.

This chain connects TRBV7-3 to TRBJ2-7, with D tentatively TRBD1 or TRBD2 (5 bases each). This CDR3 has 14 amino acids. Trimming removed 2 bases at V and 5 bases at J, with 13 bases between. Germline-derived CDR1 and CDR2 are SGHTA and FQGTGA. The CDR3 spells CASSLGGRGNEQYF. CDR3 in DNA: TGTGCCAGCAGCTTAGGAGGTAGGGGCAACGAGCAGTACTTC.

The V and J genes are TRBV30 and TRBJ1-1; the D is unclear. The length of the CDR3 is 12 residues. The V end was cut by 4 bases, the J end by 0 bases, with 6 bases between. The V gene's germline CDR1 is GTSNPN and CDR2 SVGIG (reference sequence). The CDR3 here is CAWTRLNTEAFF. CDR3 nucleotide sequence: TGTGCCTGGACCAGGCTGAACACTGAAGCTTTCTTT.

The chain is built from TRBV30 and TRBJ1-1, with D hard to call. Germline CDR1 GTSNPN, CDR2 SVGIG (reference sequence). V was cut by 3 bases and J by 6 bases, with 17 bases left in between. This CDR3 is built from 14 residues. Here the CDR3 DNA reads TGTGCCTGGAGGCCCGGCCCAGGAAACGCTGAAGCTTTCTTT. It is translated as CAWRPGPGNAEAFF. Looking up the rest from reference TRBV30 and TRBJ1-1 gives the full variable domain: SQTIHQWPATLVQPVGSPLSLECTVEGTSNPNLYWYRQAAGRGLQLLFYSVGIGQISSEVPQNLSASRPQDRQFILSSKKLLLSDSGFYLCAWRPGPGNAEAFFGQGTRLTVV.

This chain links TRBV7-9 with TRBJ1-1, with D possibly being TRBD1 (5 bases). The CDR3 loop spans 15 amino acids. V dropped 1 base and J dropped 1 base, with 10 bases sitting between them. The V gene's germline CDR1 is SEHNR and CDR2 FQNEAQ (reference sequence). CDR3 region: CASSLGDRENTEAFF. For the CDR3, the DNA is TGTGCCAGCAGCTTAGGAGACAGAGAGAACACTGAAGCTTTCTTT.

The chain has TRBV7-8 and TRBJ2-4; D unclear. Trimming stripped 5 bases from V and 4 bases from J, with 15 bases between. CDR1 and CDR2 (germline): SGHVS, FQNEAQ. The CDR3 contains 15 residues. CDR3 sequence (DNA): TGTGCCAGCAGCCCCAAGTTGGGCATTAAAAACATTCAGTACTTC. Translated, it gives CASSPKLGIKNIQYF.

The rearrangement joins TRBV7-3 to TRBJ2-1; 9 nucleotides agree with TRBD2. The V gene end was trimmed by 4 bases and the J gene end by 5 bases; junction bases not matched to a gene: 12. The germline V gene encodes CDR1 SGHTA and CDR2 FQGTGA. CDR3 length: 17 amino acids. CDR3 sequence (DNA): TGTGCCAGCAGCTCCCAGCCCGGGCTAGCGGGACACAATGAGCAGTTCTTC. Amino acids: CASSSQPGLAGHNEQFF.